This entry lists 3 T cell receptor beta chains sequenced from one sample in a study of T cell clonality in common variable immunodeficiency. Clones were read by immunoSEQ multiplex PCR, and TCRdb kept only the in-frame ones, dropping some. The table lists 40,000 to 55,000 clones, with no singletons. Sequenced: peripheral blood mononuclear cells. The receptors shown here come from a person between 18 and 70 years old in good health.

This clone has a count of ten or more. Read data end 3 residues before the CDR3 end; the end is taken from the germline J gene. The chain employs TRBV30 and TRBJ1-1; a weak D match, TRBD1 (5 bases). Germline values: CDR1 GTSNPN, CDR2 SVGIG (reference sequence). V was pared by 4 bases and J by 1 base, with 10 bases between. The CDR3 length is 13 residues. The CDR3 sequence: CAWMGQRNTEAFF. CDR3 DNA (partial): TGTGCCTGGATGGGGCAGCGGAACACTGAA. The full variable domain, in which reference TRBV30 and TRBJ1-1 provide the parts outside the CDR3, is SQTIHQWPATLVQPVGSPLSLECTVEGTSNPNLYWYRQAAGRGLQLLFYSVGIGQISSEVPQNLSASRPQDRQFILSSKKLLLSDSGFYLCAWMGQRNTEAFFGQGTRLTVV.

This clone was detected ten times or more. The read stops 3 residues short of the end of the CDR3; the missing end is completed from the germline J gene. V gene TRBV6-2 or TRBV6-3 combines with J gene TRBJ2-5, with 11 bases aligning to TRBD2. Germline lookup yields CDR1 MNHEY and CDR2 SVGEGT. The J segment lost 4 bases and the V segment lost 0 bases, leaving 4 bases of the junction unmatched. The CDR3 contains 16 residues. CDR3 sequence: CASSYSLAGERETQYF. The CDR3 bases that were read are TGTGCCAGCAGTTACTCACTAGCGGGGGAGCGAGAGACC.

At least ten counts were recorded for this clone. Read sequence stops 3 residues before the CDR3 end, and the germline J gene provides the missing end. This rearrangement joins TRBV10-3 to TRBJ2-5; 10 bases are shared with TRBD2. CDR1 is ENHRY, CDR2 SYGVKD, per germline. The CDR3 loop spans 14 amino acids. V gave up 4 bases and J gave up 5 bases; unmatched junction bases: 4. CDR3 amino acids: CAISGAGGLETQYF. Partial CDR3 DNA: TGTGCCATCAGTGGAGCGGGGGGGCTCGAGACC.